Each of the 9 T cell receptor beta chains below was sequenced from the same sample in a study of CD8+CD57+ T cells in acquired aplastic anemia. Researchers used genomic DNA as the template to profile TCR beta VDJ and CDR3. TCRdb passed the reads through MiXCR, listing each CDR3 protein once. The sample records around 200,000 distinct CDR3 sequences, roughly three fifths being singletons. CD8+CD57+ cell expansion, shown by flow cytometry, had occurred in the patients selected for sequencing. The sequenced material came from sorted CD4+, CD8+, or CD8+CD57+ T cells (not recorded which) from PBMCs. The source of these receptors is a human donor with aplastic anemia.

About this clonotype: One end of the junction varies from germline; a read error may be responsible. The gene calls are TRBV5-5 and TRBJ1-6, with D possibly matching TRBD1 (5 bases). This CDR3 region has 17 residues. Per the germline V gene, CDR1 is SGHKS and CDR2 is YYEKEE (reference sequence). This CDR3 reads CASSLEVGRVSNSPLHF. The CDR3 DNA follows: TGCGCCAGCAGCTTGGAGGTTGGCAGGGTGTCTAATTCACCCCTCCACTTT.

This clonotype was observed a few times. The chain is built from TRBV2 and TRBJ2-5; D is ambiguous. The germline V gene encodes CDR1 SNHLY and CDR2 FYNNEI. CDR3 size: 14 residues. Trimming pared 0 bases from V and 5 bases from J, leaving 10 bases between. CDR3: CASSEARTSETQYF. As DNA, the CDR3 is TGTGCCAGCAGTGAAGCGAGAACAAGCGAGACCCAGTACTTC.

The CDR3 protein is CASSYGGGAWEQYF. The DNA of the CDR3 is TGTGCCAGCAGCTATGGCGGGGGGGCGTGGGAGCAGTACTTC. V gene TRBV7-2 combines with J gene TRBJ2-7; 9 bases align to TRBD2. The CDR3 runs to 14 residues. Unmatched junction bases numbered 8, after V lost 4 bases and J lost 7 bases. Looked up from germline, CDR1 is SGHTA and CDR2 is FQGNSA.

The CDR3 bases are TGCGCCAGCAGCTTGGCCGGGCAGGTTAACACCGGGGAGACCCAGTACTTC. This encodes CASSLAGQVNTGETQYF. V is TRBV5-1 and J is TRBJ2-5, with unresolved D. This CDR3 has 17 residues. CDR1 is SGHRS and CDR2 is YFSETQ in the germline V gene. V was shortened by 0 bases and J by 5 bases, with 20 bases between the two germline ends.

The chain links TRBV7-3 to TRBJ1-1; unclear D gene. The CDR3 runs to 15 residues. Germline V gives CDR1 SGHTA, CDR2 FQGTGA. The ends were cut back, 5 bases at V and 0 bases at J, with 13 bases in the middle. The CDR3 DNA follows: TGTGCCAGCAGCGCCTGGACGGATCTGAACACTGAAGCTTTCTTT. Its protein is CASSAWTDLNTEAFF.

For the CDR3, the DNA is TGCAGTGCTAGAAAAACAGGGATAACAGATACGCAGTATTTT. Protein sequence: CSARKTGITDTQYF. The chain has TRBV20-1 and TRBJ2-3, with D tentatively TRBD1 (6 bases). The V end lost 2 bases, the J end lost 3 bases, and 12 bases lay between the germline ends. CDR1 is DFQATT, CDR2 SNEGSKA, per germline (reference sequence). CDR3 size: 14 residues.

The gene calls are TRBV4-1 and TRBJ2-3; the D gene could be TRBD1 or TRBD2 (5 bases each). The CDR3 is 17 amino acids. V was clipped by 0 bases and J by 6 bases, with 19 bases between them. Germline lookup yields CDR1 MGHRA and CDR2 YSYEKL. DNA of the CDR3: TGCGCCAGCAGCCAAGATCCAACGGGACGCCTCCGGGATACGCAGTATTTT. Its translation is CASSQDPTGRLRDTQYF.

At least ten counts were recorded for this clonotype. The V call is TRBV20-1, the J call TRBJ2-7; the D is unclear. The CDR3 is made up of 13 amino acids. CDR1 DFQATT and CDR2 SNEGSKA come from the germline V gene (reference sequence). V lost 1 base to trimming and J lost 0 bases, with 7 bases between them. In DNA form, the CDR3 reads TGCAGTGCTAGAGCTGCAGCCTCCTACGAGCAGTACTTC. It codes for CSARAAASYEQYF.

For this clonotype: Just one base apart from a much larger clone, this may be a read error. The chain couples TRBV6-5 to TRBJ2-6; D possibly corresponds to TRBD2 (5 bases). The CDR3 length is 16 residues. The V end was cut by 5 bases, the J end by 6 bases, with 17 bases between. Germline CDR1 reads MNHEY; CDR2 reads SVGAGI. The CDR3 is CASSQLTGSEANVLTF. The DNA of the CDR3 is TGTGCCAGCAGTCAACTCACGGGATCCGAGGCCAACGTCCTGACTTTC.